These 5 T cell receptor beta chains came from one sample sequenced in a study of regulatory T cells in long-lasting Graves disease. For TCR beta, libraries came from iRepertoire HTBI primers and Arm-PCR of CDR3 regions. From the multiplex PCR reads, TCRdb called clonotypes with MiXCR, one entry per CDR3 protein. The repertoire holds about 430,000 distinct CDR3 sequences, with around 20% as singletons. As for time point: persistent/refractory GD, antithyroid drugs over 5 years with positive TRAb. RNA from PBMCs was the source of the TCR library. This specimen consisted of peripheral blood mononuclear cells (PBMCs), obtained when the disease was refractory, from a patient treated with antithyroid drugs. The origin of the receptors is a female donor with Graves disease.

As for this clonotype: Since a much larger clone is just one base distant, this may be a read error. No conserved phenylalanine or tryptophan is present at the end of the CDR3, so a read error is the likely explanation. V is TRBV6-5 and J is TRBJ1-2; D is unclear. Germline V CDR1 and CDR2: MNHEY, SVGAGI. The CDR3 runs 14 residues. V lost 3 bases to trimming and J lost 2 bases, with 10 bases between them. Here the CDR3 DNA reads TGTGCCAGCAGTTATGACTACTTGAACTATGGCTACACCCTC. It specifies CASSYDYLNYGYTL.

The table lists this clonotype with many counts. J is TRBJ2-5 and V is TRBV6-2 or TRBV6-3; TRBD1 is a possible D gene (5 bases). V was cut by 0 bases and J by 1 base, with 9 bases left in between. There are 15 residues in the CDR3. Per germline, CDR1 MNHEY and CDR2 SVGEGT. The DNA of the CDR3 is TGTGCCAGCAGTTACTCACCGGACACCCAAGAGACCCAGTACTTC. Amino acid sequence: CASSYSPDTQETQYF.

This clonotype came up many times. V and J are TRBV20-1 and TRBJ1-5, with a possible D match to TRBD1 (6 bases). Germline-derived CDR1 and CDR2 are DFQATT and SNEGSKA (reference sequence). The length of the CDR3 is 16 residues. The V end lost 1 base, the J end lost 1 base, and 14 bases lay between the germline ends. CDR3 sequence reads: CSARVAGQGSNQPQHF. The CDR3 DNA is TGCAGTGCTAGAGTGGCGGGACAAGGGAGCAATCAGCCCCAGCATTTT.

As concerns this clonotype: A much larger clone lies a single base off, so this may be a read error. The rearrangement uses TRBV6-1 and TRBJ1-2; 9 bases map to TRBD1. CDR3 length equals 13 residues. Germline CDR1 is MNHNS and CDR2 is SASEGT. This CDR3 is CARSGGQGYGYTF. The CDR3 DNA is TGTGCCCGCAGTGGGGGACAGGGCTATGGCTACACCTTC.

The genes are TRBV6-1 and TRBJ1-1; D is perhaps TRBD1 (6 bases). V dropped 10 bases and J dropped 8 bases, with 29 bases sitting between them. This CDR3 is built from 16 residues. Per the germline V gene, CDR1 is MNHNS and CDR2 is SASEGT. CDR3 loop: CAITRGGQGRAHEAFF. In DNA form, the CDR3 reads TGTGCCATCACAAGAGGGGGTCAGGGCAGAGCACACGAAGCTTTCTTT.